This paragraph reports one T cell receptor (beta chain). No antigen is known for it. Other DNA sequences in this sample translate to the same CDR3. Researchers took lesional scalp punch biopsies and peripheral blood from people who were alopecia areata patients. This specimen belongs to a study of CD8+ T cells in alopecia areata. Across the study: Tofacitinib was taken orally by treated patients, and the dose was 5 to 10 mg twice daily. Study-wide points: Normal skin contains resident alphabeta T cells, and these are also sequenced in scalp samples.

Trimming took 2 bases from V and 3 from J; bases not matched to a gene: 4. The CDR3 sequence is 14 residues long. Germline CDR1 is SGHRS and CDR2 is YFSETQ. RNA, once extracted, was reverse transcribed into cDNA for use as the sequencing template. Profiling relied on immunoSEQ multiplex PCR, and the TCRdb table lists in-frame clones only, not all of them. The table includes about 150,000 clones, about 87% detected once. The sequence derives from a human donor with alopecia areata. This rearrangement joins TRBV5-1 to TRBJ2-7, with TRBD1 identical over 8 bases. The sample consisted of CD8+ T cells sorted from blood, taken at week 0. CDR3 sequence: CASSLGTGNYEQYF. The CDR3 region has the DNA TGCGCCAGCAGCTTAGGGACAGGCAACTACGAGCAGTACTTC.